This T cell receptor (beta chain) was captured in a study of response to subunit inactivated influenza vaccine. V lost 7 bases and J lost 4; bases outside the gene matches: 8. The CDR3 is 16 residues long. Per germline, CDR1 ENHRY and CDR2 SYGVKD. Using its own MiXCR run on the RT-PCR reads, TCRdb lists one record per CDR3 protein. The sample has 650,000 or so distinct CDR3 sequences, approximately 14% seen once. V gene TRBV10-3 combines with J gene TRBJ2-3; 13 bases map to TRBD2. Sequenced here: PBMCs from blood, sampled 14 days before vaccination. The TCR originated in a man between 50 and 59 years old who received an inactivated influenza vaccine. CDR3 amino acids: CAINPGTSGISDTQYF. CDR3 nucleotides: TGTGCCATCAACCCTGGGACTAGCGGGATCTCAGATACGCAGTATTTT.